This TCR beta chain was sequenced in a study of beta chain features in type 1 diabetes. On the study more broadly: Sorted cell examination encompassed about 110,000,000 cells across all samples. Study observations and caveats: PCR might favor shorter templates, but any such skew would affect patients and controls equally. Type 1 diabetes patients showed a moderate but significant shortening of TCRB CDR3s in all four CD4+ subsets.

After removal of 5 bases from V and 7 bases from J, the junction contained 12 bases not matched to a gene. The CDR3 runs 15 residues. The germline gives CDR1 MNHEY, CDR2 SMNVEV (reference sequence). This clone was picked up a small number of times. Its specificity is not known. The authors reverse transcribed all of the isolated RNA, so sequencing captured expressed TCRB transcripts. The method was immunoSEQ multiplex PCR; TCRdb's version includes in-frame clones alone and lacks a portion of them. The sample includes 900,000 or so clones, roughly 16% seen only once; the top ten take roughly 0.025%. V and J are TRBV27 and TRBJ2-5; TRBD2 matches 8 bases. The receptor's source is a woman aged 18-30 years in good health. Material: naive CD4+ T cells from blood. CDR3 amino acids: CASSPRTSSVGTQYF. Written as DNA, the CDR3 is TGTGCCAGCAGTCCTCGGACTAGCTCGGTGGGGACCCAGTACTTC.